Listed below are T cell receptor beta chains from one sample, sequenced in a study of blood T cell repertoires in COVID-19. Sequenced by immunoSEQ multiplex PCR; TCRdb stores in-frame clones only, minus some. The sample lists 180,000 or so clones, around 82% occurring once. The material sequenced was peripheral blood. These receptors all stem from a man aged 55 to 69 who had recovered from COVID-19. CDR3s include the opening cysteine and the closing phenylalanine or tryptophan. A D gene is named only where the DNA matches it firmly. Clone size appears in some rows only: once, few, many, or a class for an expanded clone.

j_gene: TRBJ2-1; v_gene: TRBV24-1; abundance: few; d_gene: NA; CDR3nt: TGTGCCACCAGTGCTTATGGGGGAGGTGAGCAGTTCTTC; CDR3aa: CATSAYGGGEQFF
j_gene: TRBJ1-2; v_gene: TRBV19; abundance: few; d_gene: TRBD1; CDR3nt: TGTGCCAGTAGCACGGGACAGGGGCTTCGGGGCTACACCTTC; CDR3aa: CASSTGQGLRGYTF
j_gene: TRBJ1-3; v_gene: TRBV2; abundance: NA; d_gene: NA; CDR3nt: TGTGCCGGAAGGACAGCCTCTGGAAACACCATATATTTT; CDR3aa: CAGRTASGNTIYF
j_gene: TRBJ1-4; v_gene: TRBV27; abundance: NA; d_gene: NA; CDR3nt: TGTGCCAGCAGCCTCGAGGGAGAGGAAAAACTGTTTTTT; CDR3aa: CASSLEGEEKLFF
j_gene: TRBJ2-3; v_gene: TRBV7-6; abundance: NA; d_gene: TRBD2; CDR3nt: TGTGCCAGCATCCCCCCGCCCCGACTAGCCTTAGATACGCAGTATTTT; CDR3aa: CASIPPPRLALDTQYF
j_gene: TRBJ2-7; v_gene: TRBV14; abundance: NA; d_gene: TRBD1; CDR3nt: TGTGCCAGCAGCCAGGAAGACAGGGGGCCACCCTACTCCTACGAGCAGTACTTC; CDR3aa: CASSQEDRGPPYSYEQYF
j_gene: TRBJ2-7; v_gene: TRBV29-1; abundance: NA; d_gene: NA; CDR3nt: TGCAGCGTTGAACGTCCAGGGGTCGATTACGAGCAGTACTTC; CDR3aa: CSVERPGVDYEQYF
j_gene: TRBJ1-2; v_gene: TRBV6-5; abundance: NA; d_gene: NA; CDR3nt: TGTGCCAGCACTTTGAACGGGGTTCCTGGCTACACCTTC; CDR3aa: CASTLNGVPGYTF
j_gene: TRBJ2-7; v_gene: TRBV7-9; abundance: NA; d_gene: NA; CDR3nt: TGTGCCAGCGATTCAGGGTCCTACGAGCAGTACTTC; CDR3aa: CASDSGSYEQYF
j_gene: TRBJ2-1; v_gene: TRBV5-4; abundance: NA; d_gene: NA; CDR3nt: TGTGCCAGCAGCCGTCAAGGGACATCGTTGAATGAGCAGTTCTTC; CDR3aa: CASSRQGTSLNEQFF
j_gene: TRBJ2-7; v_gene: TRBV7-2; abundance: NA; d_gene: TRBD2; CDR3nt: TGTGCCAGCGGACTCGCGCGGGGGAGGGTCGACGAGCAGTACTTC; CDR3aa: CASGLARGRVDEQYF
j_gene: TRBJ1-4; v_gene: TRBV5-5; abundance: once; d_gene: TRBD1; CDR3nt: TGTGCCAGCAGCCTTATCCGGGGACAGGGAAATGAAAAACTGTTTTTT; CDR3aa: CASSLIRGQGNEKLFF
j_gene: TRBJ1-1; v_gene: TRBV7-3; abundance: NA; d_gene: NA; CDR3nt: TGTGCCAGCAGCTTTGGGGGGGCAGACATGAACACTGAAGCTTTCTTT; CDR3aa: CASSFGGADMNTEAFF
j_gene: TRBJ2-7; v_gene: TRBV18; abundance: NA; d_gene: NA; CDR3nt: TGTGCCAGCTCATACCGGGACACCTACGAGCAGTACTTC; CDR3aa: CASSYRDTYEQYF
j_gene: TRBJ2-7; v_gene: TRBV21-1; abundance: NA; d_gene: NA; CDR3nt: TGTGCCAGCAGCAAAAGGCACTTGAGGGACAGGCTATCCTCCTACGAGCAGTACTTC; CDR3aa: CASSKRHLRDRLSSYEQYF
j_gene: TRBJ1-1; v_gene: TRBV6-5; abundance: NA; d_gene: NA; CDR3nt: TGTGCCAGCAGAGCTCAGGGGATCACTGAAGCTTTCTTT; CDR3aa: CASRAQGITEAFF
j_gene: TRBJ2-7; v_gene: TRBV6-5; abundance: NA; d_gene: TRBD1; CDR3nt: TGTGCCAGCAGTAGGACAGGGTCCTACGAGCAGTACTTC; CDR3aa: CASSRTGSYEQYF
j_gene: TRBJ2-5; v_gene: TRBV2; abundance: NA; d_gene: TRBD2; CDR3nt: TGTGCCAGCAGTGAGGGACTAGGGGGGGAGACCCAGTACTTC; CDR3aa: CASSEGLGGETQYF
j_gene: TRBJ1-6; v_gene: TRBV2; abundance: few; d_gene: NA; CDR3nt: TGTGCCAGCAGTTGGCAGGCCCGTAATTCACCCCTCCACTTT; CDR3aa: CASSWQARNSPLHF
j_gene: TRBJ1-6; v_gene: TRBV19; abundance: NA; d_gene: NA; CDR3nt: TGTGCCAGTAGGCCCCAGGCCGCCGGAAATAATTCACCCCTCCACTTT; CDR3aa: CASRPQAAGNNSPLHF
j_gene: TRBJ2-5; v_gene: TRBV6-2/TRBV6-3; abundance: NA; d_gene: TRBD2; CDR3nt: TGTGCCAGCAGTTACGATGCGGGGGGCCGAGAGACCCAGTACTTC; CDR3aa: CASSYDAGGRETQYF
j_gene: TRBJ1-1; v_gene: TRBV5-6; abundance: NA; d_gene: NA; CDR3nt: TGTGCCAGCAGTTACAGGGTCGGCACTGAAGCTTTCTTT; CDR3aa: CASSYRVGTEAFF
j_gene: TRBJ2-7; v_gene: TRBV4-2; abundance: NA; d_gene: NA; CDR3nt: TGTGCCAGCAGCCAACTACGGGGATTTGGCGAGCAGTACTTC; CDR3aa: CASSQLRGFGEQYF
j_gene: TRBJ2-2; v_gene: TRBV6-5; abundance: NA; d_gene: TRBD2; CDR3nt: TGTGCCAGCAAAAGAGCGGGAACCGGGGAGCTGTTTTTT; CDR3aa: CASKRAGTGELFF
j_gene: TRBJ2-3; v_gene: TRBV3-1/TRBV3-2; abundance: NA; d_gene: TRBD2; CDR3nt: TGTGCCAGCAGCCAAGAGATGCGGGGGGGGATAGATACGCAGTATTTT; CDR3aa: CASSQEMRGGIDTQYF
j_gene: TRBJ1-5; v_gene: TRBV3-1/TRBV3-2; abundance: NA; d_gene: NA; CDR3nt: TGTGCCAGCAGGGAGCACCATAGCAATCAGCCCCAGCATTTT; CDR3aa: CASREHHSNQPQHF
j_gene: TRBJ2-2; v_gene: TRBV7-3; abundance: NA; d_gene: TRBD2; CDR3nt: TGTGCCAGCAGCTTACCCAGCGGGGGTCTGACCGGGGAGCTGTTTTTT; CDR3aa: CASSLPSGGLTGELFF
j_gene: TRBJ1-2; v_gene: TRBV6-4; abundance: NA; d_gene: NA; CDR3nt: TGTGCCAGCAGCCCAGGCGGGGACTATGGCTACACCTTC; CDR3aa: CASSPGGDYGYTF
j_gene: TRBJ1-3; v_gene: TRBV30; abundance: NA; d_gene: TRBD1; CDR3nt: TGTGCCTGGAGGACAGGGAACTCTGGAAACACCATATATTTT; CDR3aa: CAWRTGNSGNTIYF
j_gene: TRBJ1-1; v_gene: TRBV10-3; abundance: NA; d_gene: TRBD1; CDR3nt: TGTGCCACCAGAACAGGGGCGAACACTGAAGCTTTCTTT; CDR3aa: CATRTGANTEAFF
j_gene: TRBJ1-1; v_gene: TRBV7-2; abundance: NA; d_gene: NA; CDR3nt: TGTGCCAGCAGGCCATACGGGGCGGGGGGTACTGAAGCTTTCTTT; CDR3aa: CASRPYGAGGTEAFF
j_gene: TRBJ2-3; v_gene: TRBV19; abundance: NA; d_gene: TRBD2; CDR3nt: TGTGCCAGTAGTCCCTCGGGACTAGCGGGGGGGTACGGCGCAGATACGCAGTATTTT; CDR3aa: CASSPSGLAGGYGADTQYF
j_gene: TRBJ2-2; v_gene: TRBV6-1; abundance: many; d_gene: NA; CDR3nt: TGTGCCAGCAGTGAAGGGACAGACACCGGGGAGCTGTTTTTT; CDR3aa: CASSEGTDTGELFF
j_gene: TRBJ2-7; v_gene: TRBV14; abundance: NA; d_gene: TRBD1; CDR3nt: TGTGCCAGCAGCACCACAGGGGGCGGCTACGAGCAGTACTTC; CDR3aa: CASSTTGGGYEQYF
j_gene: TRBJ1-2; v_gene: TRBV12-3/TRBV12-4; abundance: NA; d_gene: TRBD1; CDR3nt: TGTGCCAGCAGTCAAAACGACAGGGATGGCTACACCTTC; CDR3aa: CASSQNDRDGYTF
j_gene: TRBJ2-5; v_gene: TRBV2; abundance: NA; d_gene: TRBD1; CDR3nt: TGTGCCAGCAGACCGGGACAGGGGAGAGAGACCCAGTACTTC; CDR3aa: CASRPGQGRETQYF
j_gene: TRBJ1-2; v_gene: TRBV19; abundance: NA; d_gene: TRBD1; CDR3nt: TGTGCCAGTAGCTCCACAGGAGGGGGCGAGGCTGGCTACACCTTC; CDR3aa: CASSSTGGGEAGYTF
j_gene: TRBJ2-2; v_gene: TRBV5-1; abundance: NA; d_gene: TRBD1; CDR3nt: TGCGCCAGCAGCCCGGGACAGGGGAAGGGCACCGGGGAGCTGTTTTTT; CDR3aa: CASSPGQGKGTGELFF
j_gene: TRBJ1-3; v_gene: TRBV5-1; abundance: NA; d_gene: NA; CDR3nt: TGCGCCAGCAGCTTGCAGGGCCCCTCTGGAAACACCATATATTTT; CDR3aa: CASSLQGPSGNTIYF
j_gene: TRBJ2-7; v_gene: TRBV28; abundance: NA; d_gene: TRBD2; CDR3nt: TGTGCCAGCAGTTTCAGGACTAGCGGGAAATACGAGCAGTACTTC; CDR3aa: CASSFRTSGKYEQYF
j_gene: TRBJ1-5; v_gene: TRBV6-1; abundance: NA; d_gene: NA; CDR3nt: TGTGCCAGCAGTGAACTACAGAATAGCAATCAGCCCCAGCATTTT; CDR3aa: CASSELQNSNQPQHF
j_gene: TRBJ1-6; v_gene: TRBV2; abundance: NA; d_gene: NA; CDR3nt: TGTGCCAGCAGTGACAGGGGTGGAGGTTCACCCCTCCACTTT; CDR3aa: CASSDRGGGSPLHF
j_gene: TRBJ2-1; v_gene: TRBV5-6; abundance: NA; d_gene: TRBD1; CDR3nt: TGTGCCAGCAGCTGGGACAGCTACAATGAGCAGTTCTTC; CDR3aa: CASSWDSYNEQFF
j_gene: TRBJ2-7; v_gene: TRBV19; abundance: NA; d_gene: NA; CDR3nt: TGTGCCAGTAGTTGGGGGACACCCTACGAGCAGTACTTC; CDR3aa: CASSWGTPYEQYF
j_gene: TRBJ1-2; v_gene: TRBV18; abundance: NA; d_gene: NA; CDR3nt: TGTGCCAGCTCACCAGCGGGCGAAGACTATGGCTACACCTTC; CDR3aa: CASSPAGEDYGYTF
j_gene: TRBJ2-5; v_gene: TRBV7-2; abundance: NA; d_gene: TRBD2; CDR3nt: TGTGCCAGCAGCTTATTTCAACCCGCGGGGGGCGGAGAGACCCAGTACTTC; CDR3aa: CASSLFQPAGGGETQYF
j_gene: TRBJ2-5; v_gene: TRBV11-2; abundance: NA; d_gene: NA; CDR3nt: TGTGCCAGCAGCCCCATCGCCGGAGAAGAGACCCAGTACTTC; CDR3aa: CASSPIAGEETQYF
j_gene: TRBJ2-1; v_gene: TRBV5-5; abundance: NA; d_gene: TRBD1; CDR3nt: TGTGCCAGCAGCTTGGAGGGGGCGTCCTACAATGAGCAGTTCTTC; CDR3aa: CASSLEGASYNEQFF
j_gene: TRBJ1-5; v_gene: TRBV2; abundance: NA; d_gene: TRBD1; CDR3nt: TGTGCCAGCAGTGGTTCAGGGGGAAATCAGCCCCAGCATTTT; CDR3aa: CASSGSGGNQPQHF
j_gene: TRBJ2-5; v_gene: TRBV5-4; abundance: NA; d_gene: TRBD2; CDR3nt: TGTGCCAGCAGCCGAGGTGGTAGCGGGGGGGCGGAGACCCAGTACTTC; CDR3aa: CASSRGGSGGAETQYF
j_gene: TRBJ2-3; v_gene: TRBV7-2; abundance: NA; d_gene: TRBD2; CDR3nt: TGTGCCAGCAGCCCCGGACTAGCGACAGATACGCAGTATTTT; CDR3aa: CASSPGLATDTQYF
j_gene: TRBJ2-1; v_gene: TRBV11-3; abundance: once; d_gene: TRBD2; CDR3nt: TGTGCCAGCAGCTTATCCGGCGGGGGGGCGTATGAGCAGTTCTTC; CDR3aa: CASSLSGGGAYEQFF
j_gene: TRBJ2-1; v_gene: TRBV29-1; abundance: NA; d_gene: TRBD1; CDR3nt: TGCAGCGCCGGACAGGGGAACAATGAGCAGTTCTTC; CDR3aa: CSAGQGNNEQFF
j_gene: TRBJ2-1; v_gene: TRBV6-1; abundance: NA; d_gene: NA; CDR3nt: TGTGCCAGCAGTGGCGGACTAACCCGGGACAGCTCCTACAATGAGCAGTTCTTC; CDR3aa: CASSGGLTRDSSYNEQFF
j_gene: TRBJ1-5; v_gene: TRBV6-1; abundance: few; d_gene: NA; CDR3nt: TGTGCCAGCAGTGAAGGCGGCAGCTATCAGCCCCAGCATTTT; CDR3aa: CASSEGGSYQPQHF
j_gene: TRBJ2-3; v_gene: TRBV5-6; abundance: NA; d_gene: TRBD1; CDR3nt: TGTGCCAGCAGCTTGGTGCGGACAGGGTCGATAGATACGCAGTATTTT; CDR3aa: CASSLVRTGSIDTQYF
j_gene: TRBJ2-5; v_gene: TRBV24-1; abundance: NA; d_gene: TRBD1; CDR3nt: TGTGCCACCAGCCCGGGACAGGGTAAAGAGACCCAGTACTTC; CDR3aa: CATSPGQGKETQYF